This TCR beta chain was recorded in a study of Siglec-9 on CD8 T cells in melanoma. There are 15 residues in the CDR3. Deletions cut 4 bases from V and 2 bases from J, with 13 bases between. CDR1 is SGHRS and CDR2 is YFSETQ in the germline V gene. Using immunoSEQ multiplex PCR, the repertoire was profiled, and TCRdb retains in-frame clones only, with some absent. The data contain approximately 35,000 clones, around 82% of them singletons. The origin of this receptor is a human donor in good health. The J gene is TRBJ2-1, the V gene TRBV5-1; the D gene is possibly TRBD2 (6 bases). The sequenced sample consisted of Siglec-9- CD8+ T cells sorted from blood. This CDR3 reads CASSGEDTAYNEQFF. Here the CDR3 DNA reads TGCGCCAGCAGCGGGGAGGACACCGCCTACAATGAGCAGTTCTTC.